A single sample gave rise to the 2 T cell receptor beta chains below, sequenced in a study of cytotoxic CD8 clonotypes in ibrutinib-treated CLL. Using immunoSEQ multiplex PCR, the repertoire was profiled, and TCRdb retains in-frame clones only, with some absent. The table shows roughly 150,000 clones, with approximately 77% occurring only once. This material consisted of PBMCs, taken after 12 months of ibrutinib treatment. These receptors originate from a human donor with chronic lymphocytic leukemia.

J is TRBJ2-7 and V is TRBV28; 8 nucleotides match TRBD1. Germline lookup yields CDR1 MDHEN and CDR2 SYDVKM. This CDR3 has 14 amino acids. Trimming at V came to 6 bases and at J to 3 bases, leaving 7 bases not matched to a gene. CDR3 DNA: TGTGCCAGCAGCCGTAGGGACAGGATCTACGAGCAGTACTTC. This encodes CASSRRDRIYEQYF.

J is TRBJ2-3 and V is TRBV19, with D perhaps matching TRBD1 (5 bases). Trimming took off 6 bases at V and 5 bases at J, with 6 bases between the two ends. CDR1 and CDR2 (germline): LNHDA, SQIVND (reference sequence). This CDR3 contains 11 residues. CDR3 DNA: TGTGCCAGTAGCGACAGAGATACGCAGTATTTT. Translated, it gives CASSDRDTQYF. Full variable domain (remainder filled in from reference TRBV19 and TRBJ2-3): DGGITQSPKYLFRKEGQNVTLSCEQNLNHDAMYWYRQDPGQGLRLIYYSQIVNDFQKGDIAEGYSVSREKKESFPLTVTSAQKNPTAFYLCASSDRDTQYFGPGTRLTVL.